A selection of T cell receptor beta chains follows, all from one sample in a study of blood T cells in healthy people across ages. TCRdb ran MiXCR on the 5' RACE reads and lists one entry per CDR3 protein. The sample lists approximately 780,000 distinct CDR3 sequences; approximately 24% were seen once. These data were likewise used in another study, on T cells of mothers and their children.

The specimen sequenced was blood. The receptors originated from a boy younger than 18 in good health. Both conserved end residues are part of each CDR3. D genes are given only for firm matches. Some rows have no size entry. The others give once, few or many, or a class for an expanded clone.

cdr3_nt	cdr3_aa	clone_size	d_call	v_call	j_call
TGCGCCAGCAGCCAAGTTATGGGGCGAAAACTGTTTTTT	CASSQVMGRKLFF	few	-	TRBV4-1	TRBJ1-4
TGTGCCAGCAGCTTAGAGGGACGCAAGGTGCCCCAGTACTTC	CASSLEGRKVPQYF	-	-	TRBV7-9	TRBJ2-5
TGTGCCAGCAGCTCCTGGCGGTTCGGGGAGGAAAAACTGTTTTTT	CASSSWRFGEEKLFF	-	-	TRBV11-2	TRBJ1-4
TGTGCCAGCATCCAACAACCGGGACAGGGGAAGATAGAAGCTTTCTTT	CASIQQPGQGKIEAFF	few	TRBD1	TRBV6-6	TRBJ1-1
TGTGCCATCAGCCCTCAGGGGGGAGAGACCCAGTACTTC	CAISPQGGETQYF	-	-	TRBV10-3	TRBJ2-5
TGTGCCACCAGCGAAACAGCGCTCAATTCACCCCTCCACTTT	CATSETALNSPLHF	few	-	TRBV24-1	TRBJ1-6
TGTGCCAGCAGTTACTCGGGAGGGACTAGCACAGATACGCAGTATTTT	CASSYSGGTSTDTQYF	-	TRBD2	TRBV6-5	TRBJ2-3
TGTGCCACCAGCAGAGAGGCAGGGGGCTGGAATCAGCCCCAGCATTTT	CATSREAGGWNQPQHF	-	TRBD1	TRBV15	TRBJ1-5
TGTGCCAGCAGCCCACGGACAGGGACAGTCAATGCTGGAAACACCATATATTTT	CASSPRTGTVNAGNTIYF	-	TRBD1	TRBV7-2	TRBJ1-3
TGTGCCATCAAAGATCAGGGGAAAACCGGGGAGCTGTTTTTT	CAIKDQGKTGELFF	-	-	TRBV10-3	TRBJ2-2
TGTGCCAGCAGTGAGCGGCGGGTGGCCAACGTCCTGACTTTC	CASSERRVANVLTF	-	-	TRBV6-1	TRBJ2-6
TGTGCCAGCAGCGTAGGCGGTGGAAACACCATATATTTT	CASSVGGGNTIYF	once	-	TRBV9	TRBJ1-3
TGTGCCAGCAGTCCCGGGACAGGGAAAGCTGAAGCTTTCTTT	CASSPGTGKAEAFF	-	TRBD1	TRBV7-6	TRBJ1-1
TGTGCCAGCAGGGCTAGCGCTGAGCAGTTCTTC	CASRASAEQFF	-	-	TRBV12-3/TRBV12-4	TRBJ2-1
TGTGCCAGCAGTTTAAGGGACGGTCACACTGAAGCTTTCTTT	CASSLRDGHTEAFF	-	-	TRBV12-3/TRBV12-4	TRBJ1-1
TGCAGTGCAGTCCCGGGGGGCTCCTACGAGCAGTACTTC	CSAVPGGSYEQYF	-	TRBD2	TRBV20-1	TRBJ2-7
TGTGCCAGCAGTTTAGGGCTAGCGGGGGCGTCGGAGACCCAGTACTTC	CASSLGLAGASETQYF	once	TRBD2	TRBV12-3/TRBV12-4	TRBJ2-5
TGTGCCAGCAGTTATTTGCGGAGCCACACTGAAGCTTTCTTT	CASSYLRSHTEAFF	few	-	TRBV6-5	TRBJ1-1
TGTGCCAGCAGCCCAGTGGTTGGTCAGCCCCAGCATTTT	CASSPVVGQPQHF	-	-	TRBV7-2	TRBJ1-5
TGTGCCAGCAGCCAAGGACAACAAAGGGTTTCCGAGACCCAGTACTTC	CASSQGQQRVSETQYF	-	-	TRBV4-2	TRBJ2-5
TGTGCCAGCAGCTTAGTTGGGACAGCCTACGAGCAGTACTTC	CASSLVGTAYEQYF	few	TRBD1	TRBV7-9	TRBJ2-7
TGTGCCAGCAGCCCGGGACCCTCCACCTACGAGCAGTACTTC	CASSPGPSTYEQYF	-	-	TRBV14	TRBJ2-7
TGTGCCAGCAGTTTAGGCAGGTTGCAGCCCCAGCATTTT	CASSLGRLQPQHF	-	-	TRBV12-3/TRBV12-4	TRBJ1-5
TGCAGCGCGGACGAGTCAGGGGCCAACGTCCTGACTTTC	CSADESGANVLTF	-	-	TRBV29-1	TRBJ2-6
TGTGCCAGCAATGGGGGGCTCCAAGAGACCCAGTACTTC	CASNGGLQETQYF	few	-	TRBV12-3/TRBV12-4	TRBJ2-5
TGCGCCAGCAGCCAAGGTCTTGGGTACCAAGAGACCCAGTACTTC	CASSQGLGYQETQYF	few	-	TRBV4-1	TRBJ2-5
TGTGCCAGCAGCGTAGGCGGGACACCAGAAGAGACCCAGTACTTC	CASSVGGTPEETQYF	-	-	TRBV9	TRBJ2-5
TGTGCCAGCAGCTCTCCGGGACAGTCGAACACCGGGGAGCTGTTTTTT	CASSSPGQSNTGELFF	-	TRBD1	TRBV7-9	TRBJ2-2
TGTGCCAGCAGCCCCCGGACTAGCAGGCTGATTGGAATGCACGAGCAGTACTTC	CASSPRTSRLIGMHEQYF	-	TRBD2	TRBV9	TRBJ2-7
TGCAGTGCCAGGACAGGGGCCAGCAATCAGCCCCAGCATTTT	CSARTGASNQPQHF	few	TRBD1	TRBV20-1	TRBJ1-5
TGCAGTGCTAGTATGGGACAGGGGGCTAGGCAGCCCCAGCATTTT	CSASMGQGARQPQHF	-	TRBD1	TRBV20-1	TRBJ1-5
TGTGCCAGCAGTTTCCATCCGACTAGCGGGGGGATTTACGAGCAGTACTTC	CASSFHPTSGGIYEQYF	few	TRBD2	TRBV12-3/TRBV12-4	TRBJ2-7
TGCGCCAGCCCTCGAAGGAACTGGGGCCAAGAGACCCAGTACTTC	CASPRRNWGQETQYF	-	-	TRBV10-2	TRBJ2-5
TGTGCCAGCAGTACGCATTGGGATCAGTTCTTC	CASSTHWDQFF	-	-	TRBV12-3/TRBV12-4	TRBJ2-1
TGTGCCAGCGGTTACTTAGCGGGTGAAACCGGGGAGCTGTTTTTT	CASGYLAGETGELFF	-	TRBD2	TRBV6-5	TRBJ2-2
TGTGCCAGCAGCTCGGGACATCGTAATCAGCCCCAGCATTTT	CASSSGHRNQPQHF	-	-	TRBV4-2	TRBJ1-5